These 2 T cell receptor beta chains originate from one sample sequenced in a study of CD8 T cells in ankylosing spondylitis (dated by TCRdb to about 2017). The library was made by 5' RACE. The reads were generated on an Illumina HiSeq 2500. The public reads were reanalyzed by TCRdb: fastp trimming at Q25, MiXCR alignment, in-frame beta chains only. Each record represents a unique CDR3 protein, reported with the most common genes and DNA among its rows. Counted in this sample were 55,000 or so distinct CDR3 sequences; 7.4% of them appeared once. About 8.1% of the sample comes from the top ten. Source material: blood, either unsorted or a sorted T cell fraction (not recorded which). Every receptor here comes from a female donor with ankylosing spondylitis or in good health (not recorded which).

This clonotype was observed at least ten times. The chain combines TRBV5-1 with TRBJ2-2; D uncertain. The CDR3 covers 12 residues. Germline V lookup: CDR1 SGHRS, CDR2 YFSETQ. V gave up 0 bases and J gave up 8 bases, with 5 bases separating them. The CDR3 here is CASSLGQGELFF. The CDR3 coding sequence is TGCGCCAGCAGCTTGGGCCAGGGGGAGCTGTTTTTT.

This clonotype was picked up many times. This chain links TRBV5-1 with TRBJ1-3, with unresolved D. Looked up from germline, CDR1 is SGHRS and CDR2 is YFSETQ. The CDR3 spans 14 residues. V was cut by 3 bases and J by 0 bases, with 7 bases left in between. The CDR3 protein is CASSSDNSGNTIYF. The CDR3 region has the DNA TGCGCCAGCAGCTCAGACAACTCTGGAAACACCATATATTTT. The full variable domain, with the rest looked up from reference TRBV5-1 and TRBJ1-3, is KAGVTQTPRYLIKTRGQQVTLSCSPISGHRSVSWYQQTPGQGLQFLFEYFSETQRNKGNFPGRFSGRQFSNSRSEMNVSTLELGDSALYLCASSSDNSGNTIYFGEGSWLTVV.